This T cell receptor (beta chain) was obtained from a study of shared clonotypes between healthy human individuals. Background on the study: There were three CD4 naive, three CD4 memory, two CD8 naive and one CD8 memory plates per donor.

CDR1 is KGHSH, CDR2 LQKENI, per germline. This CDR3 has 13 residues. V shed 8 bases and J shed 0 bases, with 10 bases lying between them. The assay used deep level. Sequenced by immunoSEQ multiplex PCR; TCRdb stores in-frame clones only, minus some. The sample includes 1.6 million or so clones, approximately 98.5% seen only once; the top ten take roughly 0.35%. About this clone: Other DNA sequences in the sample encode the same CDR3.

There were no recent acute infections or vaccinations among the donors, who were healthy HIV-negative adults. Into CD45RA+ naive and CD45RA-negative memory subsets, the CD4+ cells were split. This TCR came from a young man in good health. The source material was naive CD4+ T cells sorted from blood. Subset defined: CD45RA+ positively selected. The chain carries TRBV18 and TRBJ1-1; possible D gene TRBD1, 6 bases. CDR3 DNA sequence: TGTGCCAGCCAAACAGGGCTGAACACTGAAGCTTTCTTT. Translated: CASQTGLNTEAFF.